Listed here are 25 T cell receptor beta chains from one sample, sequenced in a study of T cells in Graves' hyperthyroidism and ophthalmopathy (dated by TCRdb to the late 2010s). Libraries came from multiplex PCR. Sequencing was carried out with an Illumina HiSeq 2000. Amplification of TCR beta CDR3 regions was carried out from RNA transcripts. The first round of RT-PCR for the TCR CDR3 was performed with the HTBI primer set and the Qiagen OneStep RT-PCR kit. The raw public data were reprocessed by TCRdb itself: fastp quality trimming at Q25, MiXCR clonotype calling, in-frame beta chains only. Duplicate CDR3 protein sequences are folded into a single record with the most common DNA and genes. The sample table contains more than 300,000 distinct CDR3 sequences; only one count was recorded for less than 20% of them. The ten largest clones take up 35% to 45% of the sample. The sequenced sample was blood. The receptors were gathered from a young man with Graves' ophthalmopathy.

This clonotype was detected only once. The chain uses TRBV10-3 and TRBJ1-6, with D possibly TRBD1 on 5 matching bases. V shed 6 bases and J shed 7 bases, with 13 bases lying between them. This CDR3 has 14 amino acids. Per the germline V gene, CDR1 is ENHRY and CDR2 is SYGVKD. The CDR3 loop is CAIRGDDRNSPLHF. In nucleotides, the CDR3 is TGTGCCATCAGAGGGGACGACCGAAATTCACCCCTCCACTTT.

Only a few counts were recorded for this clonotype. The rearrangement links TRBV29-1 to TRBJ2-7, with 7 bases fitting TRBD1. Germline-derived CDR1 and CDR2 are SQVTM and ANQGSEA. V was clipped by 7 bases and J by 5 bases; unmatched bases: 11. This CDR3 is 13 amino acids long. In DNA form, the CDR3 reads TGCAGCGGCTGGACAGGACAAGGGCACGAGCAGTACTTC. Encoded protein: CSGWTGQGHEQYF.

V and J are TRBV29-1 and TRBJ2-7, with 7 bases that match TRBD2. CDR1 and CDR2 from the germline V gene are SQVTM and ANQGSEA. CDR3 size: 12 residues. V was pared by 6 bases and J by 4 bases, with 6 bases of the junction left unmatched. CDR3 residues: CSVLGGSYEQYF. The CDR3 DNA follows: TGCAGCGTACTCGGGGGGTCGTACGAGCAGTACTTC.

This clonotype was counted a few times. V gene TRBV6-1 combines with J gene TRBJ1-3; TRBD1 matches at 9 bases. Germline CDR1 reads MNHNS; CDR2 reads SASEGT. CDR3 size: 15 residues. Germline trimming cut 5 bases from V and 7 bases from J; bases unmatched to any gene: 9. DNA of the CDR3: TGTGCCAGCAGTAGAGGGACAGGGTCGCAGAACACCATATATTTT. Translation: CASSRGTGSQNTIYF.

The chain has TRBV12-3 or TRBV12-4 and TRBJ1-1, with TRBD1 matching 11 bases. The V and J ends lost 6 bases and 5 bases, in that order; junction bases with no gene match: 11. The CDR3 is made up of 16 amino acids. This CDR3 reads CASSPRTGGVGTEAFF. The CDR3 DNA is TGTGCCAGCAGCCCCAGGACAGGGGGCGTTGGTACTGAAGCTTTCTTT.

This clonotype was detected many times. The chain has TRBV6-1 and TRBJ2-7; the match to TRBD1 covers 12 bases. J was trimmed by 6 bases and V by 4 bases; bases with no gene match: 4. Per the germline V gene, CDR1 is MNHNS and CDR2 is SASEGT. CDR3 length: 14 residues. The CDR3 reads CASSGDRGPFEQYF. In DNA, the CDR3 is TGTGCCAGCAGTGGGGACAGGGGGCCATTCGAGCAGTACTTC.

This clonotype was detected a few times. The CDR3: CASSPSEGSHRLAKNIQYF. Here the CDR3 DNA reads TGTGCCAGCAGCCCCTCGGAGGGGAGCCACAGACTAGCCAAAAACATTCAGTACTTC. The chain carries TRBV7-2 and TRBJ2-4, with D possibly TRBD2 on 6 matching bases. Germline-derived CDR1 and CDR2 are SGHTA and FQGNSA. This CDR3 contains 19 residues. V was cut by 5 bases and J by 0 bases, with 23 bases left in between. The full variable domain, rest sourced from reference TRBV7-2 and TRBJ2-4, is GAGVSQSPSNKVTEKGKDVELRCDPISGHTALYWYRQSLGQGLEFLIYFQGNSAPDKSGLPSDRFSAERTGGSVSTLTIQRTQQEDSAVYLCASSPSEGSHRLAKNIQYFGAGTRLSVL.

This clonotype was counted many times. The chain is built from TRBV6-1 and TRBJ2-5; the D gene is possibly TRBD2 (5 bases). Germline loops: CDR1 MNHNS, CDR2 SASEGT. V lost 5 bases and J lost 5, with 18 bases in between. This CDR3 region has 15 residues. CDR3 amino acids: CASSPGSLTTETQYF. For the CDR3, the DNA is TGTGCCAGCAGTCCGGGGTCGTTAACCACCGAGACCCAGTACTTC.

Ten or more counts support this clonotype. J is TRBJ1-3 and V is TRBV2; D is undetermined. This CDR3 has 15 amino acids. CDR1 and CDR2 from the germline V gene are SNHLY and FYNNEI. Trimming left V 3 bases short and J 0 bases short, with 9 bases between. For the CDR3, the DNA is TGTGCCAGCAGTGAGGAAGGAGGCTCTGGAAACACCATATATTTT. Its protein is CASSEEGGSGNTIYF.

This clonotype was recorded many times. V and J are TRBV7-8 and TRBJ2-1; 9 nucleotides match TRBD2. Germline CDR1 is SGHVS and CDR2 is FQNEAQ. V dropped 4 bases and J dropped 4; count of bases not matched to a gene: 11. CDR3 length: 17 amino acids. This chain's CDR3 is CASSSTRGGGVYNEQFF. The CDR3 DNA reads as TGTGCCAGCAGCTCAACCCGGGGCGGGGGGGTTTACAATGAGCAGTTCTTC.

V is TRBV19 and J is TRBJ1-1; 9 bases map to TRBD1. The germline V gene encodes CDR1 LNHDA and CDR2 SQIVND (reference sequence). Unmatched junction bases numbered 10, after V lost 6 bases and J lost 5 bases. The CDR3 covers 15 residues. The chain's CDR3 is CASSEDRGTRTEAFF. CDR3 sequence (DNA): TGTGCCAGTAGCGAAGACAGGGGGACGAGAACTGAAGCTTTCTTT. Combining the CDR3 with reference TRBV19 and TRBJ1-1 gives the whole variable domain DGGITQSPKYLFRKEGQNVTLSCEQNLNHDAMYWYRQDPGQGLRLIYYSQIVNDFQKGDIAEGYSVSREKKESFPLTVTSAQKNPTAFYLCASSEDRGTRTEAFFGQGTRLTVV.

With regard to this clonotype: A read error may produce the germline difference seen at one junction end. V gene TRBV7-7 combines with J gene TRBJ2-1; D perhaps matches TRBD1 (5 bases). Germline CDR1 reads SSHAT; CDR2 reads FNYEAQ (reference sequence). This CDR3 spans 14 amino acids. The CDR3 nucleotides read TGTGCTAGCAGCACGGACATCGGTTACAATGAGCAGTTCTTC. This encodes CASSTDIGYNEQFF.

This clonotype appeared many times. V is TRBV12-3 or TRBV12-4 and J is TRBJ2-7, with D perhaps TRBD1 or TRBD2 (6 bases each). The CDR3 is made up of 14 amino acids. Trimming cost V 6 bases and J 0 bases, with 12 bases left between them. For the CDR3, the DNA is TGTGCCAGCAGCATTGGGGGGCTCTCCTACGAGCAGTACTTC. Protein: CASSIGGLSYEQYF.

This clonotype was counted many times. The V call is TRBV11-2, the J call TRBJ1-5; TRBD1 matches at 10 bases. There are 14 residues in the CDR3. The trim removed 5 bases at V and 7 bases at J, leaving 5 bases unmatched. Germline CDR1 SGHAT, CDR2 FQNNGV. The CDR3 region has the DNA TGTGCCAGCAGCCCGACAGGGGGCGAACAGCCCCAGCATTTT. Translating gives CASSPTGGEQPQHF.

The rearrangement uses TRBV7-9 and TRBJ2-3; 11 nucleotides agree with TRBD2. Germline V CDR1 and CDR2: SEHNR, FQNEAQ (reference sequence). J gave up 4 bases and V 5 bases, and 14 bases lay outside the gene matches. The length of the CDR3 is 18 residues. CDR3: CASSGGGSGGASADTQYF. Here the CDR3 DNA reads TGTGCCAGCAGCGGGGGAGGTAGCGGGGGGGCCTCAGCAGATACGCAGTATTTT.

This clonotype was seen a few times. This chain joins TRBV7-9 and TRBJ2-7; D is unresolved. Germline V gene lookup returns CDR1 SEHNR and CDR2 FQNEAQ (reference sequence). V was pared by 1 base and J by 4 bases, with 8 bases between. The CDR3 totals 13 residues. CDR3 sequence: CASSLGLQYEQYF. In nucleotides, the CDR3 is TGTGCCAGCAGCTTAGGCTTACAGTACGAGCAGTACTTC.

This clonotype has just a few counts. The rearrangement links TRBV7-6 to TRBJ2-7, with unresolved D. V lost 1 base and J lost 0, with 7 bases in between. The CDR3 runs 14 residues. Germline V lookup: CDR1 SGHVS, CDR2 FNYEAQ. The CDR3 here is CASSLDTGSYEQYF. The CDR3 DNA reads TGTGCCAGCAGCTTAGACACGGGCTCCTACGAGCAGTACTTC.

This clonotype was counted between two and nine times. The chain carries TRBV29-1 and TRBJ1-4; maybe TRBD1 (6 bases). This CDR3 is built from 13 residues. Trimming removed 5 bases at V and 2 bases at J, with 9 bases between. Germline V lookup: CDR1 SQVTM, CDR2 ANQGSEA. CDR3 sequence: CSVPGHTNEKLFF. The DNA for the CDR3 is TGCAGCGTTCCGGGACACACTAATGAAAAACTGTTTTTT.

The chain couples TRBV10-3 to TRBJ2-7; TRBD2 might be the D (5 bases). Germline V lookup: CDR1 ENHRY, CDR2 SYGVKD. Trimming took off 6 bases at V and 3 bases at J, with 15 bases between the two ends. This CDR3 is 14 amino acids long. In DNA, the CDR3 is TGTGCCATCAGATCCCCGGGAATCATCTACGAGCAGTACTTC. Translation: CAIRSPGIIYEQYF.

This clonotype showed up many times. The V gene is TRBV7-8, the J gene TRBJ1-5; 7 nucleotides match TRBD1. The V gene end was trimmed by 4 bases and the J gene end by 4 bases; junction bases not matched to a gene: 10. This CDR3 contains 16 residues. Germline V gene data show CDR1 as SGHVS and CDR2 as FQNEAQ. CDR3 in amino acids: CASSSYRLQGNQPQHF. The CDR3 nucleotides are TGTGCCAGCAGCTCGTACCGCCTACAGGGGAATCAGCCCCAGCATTTT.

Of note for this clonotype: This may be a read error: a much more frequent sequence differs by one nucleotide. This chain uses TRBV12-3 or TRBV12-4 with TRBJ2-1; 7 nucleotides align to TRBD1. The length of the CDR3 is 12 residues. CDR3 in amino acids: CASSFGTVEQSF. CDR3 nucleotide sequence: TGTGCCAGCAGTTTTGGGACAGTTGAGCAGTCCTTC.

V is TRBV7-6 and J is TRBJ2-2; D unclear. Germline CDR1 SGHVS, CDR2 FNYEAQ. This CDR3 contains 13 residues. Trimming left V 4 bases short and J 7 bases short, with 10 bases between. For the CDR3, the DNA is TGTGCCAGCAGCTACCCGCCGGGCGGGGAGCTGTTTTTT. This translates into CASSYPPGGELFF.

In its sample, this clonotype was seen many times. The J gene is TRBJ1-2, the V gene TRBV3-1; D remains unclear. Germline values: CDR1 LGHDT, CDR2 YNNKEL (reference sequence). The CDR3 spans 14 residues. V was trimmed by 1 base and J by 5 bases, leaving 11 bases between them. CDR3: CASSQGPGKYGYTF. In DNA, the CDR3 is TGTGCCAGCAGCCAAGGACCGGGCAAGTATGGCTACACCTTC. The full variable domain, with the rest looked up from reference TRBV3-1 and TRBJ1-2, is DTAVSQTPKYLVTQMGNDKSIKCEQNLGHDTMYWYKQDSKKFLKIMFSYNNKELIINETVPNRFSPKSPDKAHLNLHINSLELGDSAVYFCASSQGPGKYGYTFGSGTRLTVV.

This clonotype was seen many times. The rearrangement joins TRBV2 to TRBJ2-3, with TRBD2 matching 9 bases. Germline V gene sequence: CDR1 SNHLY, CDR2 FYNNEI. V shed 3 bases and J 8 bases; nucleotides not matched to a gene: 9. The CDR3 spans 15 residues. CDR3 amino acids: CASSDISGGSGTQYF. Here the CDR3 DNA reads TGTGCCAGCAGTGATATTAGCGGGGGATCCGGTACGCAGTATTTT.

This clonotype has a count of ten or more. The CDR3 bases are TGTGCCAGCAGTTACGATAGAACCCACCATGAGCAGTTCTTC. Encoded protein: CASSYDRTHHEQFF. The chain links TRBV6-6 to TRBJ2-1; D is undetermined. V lost 2 bases, J lost 8 bases, and 13 bases lay in between. This CDR3 is built from 14 residues. Germline CDR1 is MNHNY and CDR2 is SVGAGI (reference sequence).